One and the same sample provided the 29 T cell receptor beta chains below, sequenced in a study of T cells in Graves' hyperthyroidism and ophthalmopathy. TCR beta CDR3 regions were amplified from RNA. With the HTBI primer set, the TCR CDR3 went through a first round of RT-PCR. Each CDR3 protein gets one entry after TCRdb re-called the multiplex PCR reads with MiXCR. Of about 360,000 distinct CDR3 sequences in the sample, approximately 13% were seen once. Sample: blood. The receptor set was obtained from a woman aged 18 to 35 with Graves' hyperthyroidism.

This clonotype was counted many times. The genes are TRBV11-2 and TRBJ2-7, with D possibly matching TRBD1 (6 bases). The CDR3 is made up of 15 amino acids. The V end lost 5 bases, the J end lost 2 bases, and 16 bases lay between the germline ends. Germline V gene lookup returns CDR1 SGHAT and CDR2 FQNNGV. CDR3 amino acids: CASSRGQPLTYEQYF. DNA of the CDR3: TGTGCCAGCAGCCGCGGACAGCCCCTGACCTACGAGCAGTACTTC.

There are many counts of this clonotype. This chain connects TRBV7-2 to TRBJ2-3; D unresolved. From germline, CDR1 is SGHTA and CDR2 FQGNSA. This CDR3 has 14 residues. V was shortened by 1 base and J by 5 bases, with 10 bases between the two germline ends. In DNA, the CDR3 is TGTGCCAGCAGCTTAGGGTCCCCCGTAGATACGCAGTATTTT. Translating gives CASSLGSPVDTQYF.

Ten or more counts support this clonotype. The chain couples TRBV6-2 or TRBV6-3 to TRBJ2-1, with D uncertain. The germline V and J ends were trimmed by 2 bases and 5 bases, with 7 bases remaining between them. CDR3 length: 13 amino acids. The V gene's germline CDR1 is MNHEY and CDR2 SVGEGT. The CDR3 nucleotides are TGTGCCAGCAGTTACGGTAGCCACAATGAGCAGTTCTTC. Translation gives CASSYGSHNEQFF.

The chain uses TRBV5-1 and TRBJ2-5, with TRBD1 matching 7 bases. Germline assignment: CDR1 SGHRS and CDR2 YFSETQ. V shed 2 bases, J shed 5 bases, and the junction held 9 bases outside the gene matches. This CDR3 contains 15 residues. The CDR3 coding sequence is TGCGCCAGCAGCTTACAGGGGACCCTGGGGGAGACCCAGTACTTC. It translates to CASSLQGTLGETQYF.

This clonotype was recorded many times. V is TRBV7-2 and J is TRBJ2-5, with D unclear. Germline-derived CDR1 and CDR2 are SGHTA and FQGNSA. Trimming left V 5 bases short and J 1 base short, with 14 bases between. This CDR3 is built from 15 residues. The CDR3 nucleotides read TGTGCCAGCAGCCCGTTGGGAACGGGCCAAGAGACCCAGTACTTC. As protein: CASSPLGTGQETQYF.

This clonotype was seen many times. This chain uses TRBV27 with TRBJ2-1; perhaps D is TRBD1 or TRBD2 (5 bases each). Germline V lookup: CDR1 MNHEY, CDR2 SMNVEV (reference sequence). This CDR3 contains 15 residues. Between the trimmed V and J ends, which lost 2 bases and 3 bases, there was a span of 11 bases. Written as DNA, the CDR3 is TGTGCCAGCAGTTTACTCAGGGAGCGCTACAATGAGCAGTTCTTC. It encodes CASSLLRERYNEQFF.

This clonotype appeared many times. The chain employs TRBV12-3 or TRBV12-4 and TRBJ2-1, with TRBD1 as a possible D gene (6 bases). The CDR3 covers 11 residues. The ends were cut back, 8 bases at V and 9 bases at J, with 11 bases in the middle. CDR3 in DNA: TGTGCCAGCGGGCAGGGGTTTGAGCAGTTCTTC. Protein: CASGQGFEQFF.

The chain uses TRBV20-1 and TRBJ1-1; no definite D call. Trimming removed 0 bases at V and 0 bases at J, with 11 bases between. There are 15 residues in the CDR3. The germline CDR1 and CDR2 sequences are DFQATT and SNEGSKA (reference sequence). The CDR3 reads CSAREVGRLNTEAFF. DNA of the CDR3: TGCAGTGCTAGAGAGGTAGGCAGATTGAACACTGAAGCTTTCTTT.

This clonotype was picked up many times. The J gene is TRBJ2-5, the V gene TRBV5-4, with 16 bases fitting TRBD2. CDR1 and CDR2 (germline): SGHNT, YYREEE (reference sequence). CDR3 size: 18 residues. With 3 bases clipped from V and 1 base from J, the junction kept 6 bases outside the gene matches. CDR3 protein: CASSWGTSGRASQETQYF. The CDR3 DNA follows: TGTGCCAGCAGCTGGGGGACTAGCGGGAGGGCCAGCCAAGAGACCCAGTACTTC.

In this sample, this clonotype turned up many times. The chain recombines TRBV20-1 with TRBJ1-1; 10 bases align to TRBD1. Unmatched junction bases numbered 9, after V lost 4 bases and J lost 4 bases. The CDR3 sequence is 15 residues long. Germline V gene lookup returns CDR1 DFQATT and CDR2 SNEGSKA (reference sequence). CDR3 nucleotide sequence: TGCAGTGCTACCGACAGGGGGCAATCCGGCACTGAAGCTTTCTTT. Translating it yields CSATDRGQSGTEAFF.

This clonotype was recorded at least ten times. The J gene is TRBJ2-5, the V gene TRBV13; tentative D call: TRBD2 (6 bases). Trimming left V 3 bases short and J 3 bases short, with 11 bases between. The CDR3 is 14 residues long. Germline values: CDR1 PRHDT, CDR2 FYEKMQ (reference sequence). The CDR3 region is CASSFSGEEETQYF. In DNA form, the CDR3 reads TGTGCCAGCAGCTTTTCGGGGGAAGAAGAGACCCAGTACTTC.

This clonotype was seen ten or more times. The chain employs TRBV2 and TRBJ1-2; a possible D gene is TRBD1 (5 bases). Germline V gene lookup returns CDR1 SNHLY and CDR2 FYNNEI. The CDR3 extends over 13 amino acids. V was clipped by 8 bases and J by 1 base, with 11 bases between them. CDR3 sequence reads: CASRGGRNYGYTF. In DNA form, the CDR3 reads TGTGCCAGCCGGGGGGGTCGTAACTATGGCTACACCTTC. The full variable domain, rest sourced from reference TRBV2 and TRBJ1-2, is EPEVTQTPSHQVTQMGQEVILRCVPISNHLYFYWYRQILGQKVEFLVSFYNNEISEKSEIFDDQFSVERPDGSNFTLKIRSTKLEDSAMYFCASRGGRNYGYTFGSGTRLTVV.

In this sample, this clonotype turned up many times. The chain couples TRBV6-1 to TRBJ2-3; 8 bases line up with TRBD2. The CDR3 covers 16 residues. The germline V gene has CDR1 MNHNS and CDR2 SASEGT. V lost 2 bases and J lost 0; bases outside the gene matches: 4. The CDR3 DNA reads as TGTGCCAGCAGTGAACGAGCGGGAGCTAGCACAGATACGCAGTATTTT. This translates into CASSERAGASTDTQYF.

This clonotype has ten or more counts. The gene calls are TRBV10-3 and TRBJ1-5; TRBD1 is a possible D gene (5 bases). Germline CDR1 reads ENHRY; CDR2 reads SYGVKD. This CDR3 is built from 13 residues. V gave up 11 bases and J gave up 0 bases, with 11 bases separating them. As DNA, the CDR3 is TGTGCCGTCCGGGGACGTAGCAATCAGCCCCAGCATTTT. The encoded protein is CAVRGRSNQPQHF.

This clonotype was observed at least ten times. The genes are TRBV2 and TRBJ2-1; the D call may be TRBD1 or TRBD2 (6 bases each). Trimming cost V 3 bases and J 4 bases, with 13 bases left between them. This CDR3 contains 15 residues. Germline assignment: CDR1 SNHLY and CDR2 FYNNEI. CDR3 protein: CASSDGGLGYNEQFF. The DNA for the CDR3 is TGTGCCAGCAGTGACGGGGGCCTTGGGTACAATGAGCAGTTCTTC.

This clonotype was observed many times. The chain links TRBV5-6 to TRBJ1-5, with D unresolved. The CDR3 consists of 15 residues. Germline CDR1 is SGHDT and CDR2 is YYEEEE. V was cut by 6 bases and J by 4 bases, with 17 bases left in between. CDR3 protein: CASKNGLSGNQPQHF. In DNA form, the CDR3 reads TGTGCCAGCAAGAACGGCCTCTCCGGGAATCAGCCCCAGCATTTT. Based on the CDR3 plus reference TRBV5-6 and TRBJ1-5, the full variable domain is DAGVTQSPTHLIKTRGQQVTLRCSPKSGHDTVSWYQQALGQGPQFIFQYYEEEERQRGNFPDRFSGHQFPNYSSELNVNALLLGDSALYLCASKNGLSGNQPQHFGDGTRLSIL.

This clonotype was counted many times. This sequence joins TRBV20-1 and TRBJ2-5; weak D call: TRBD2 (6 bases). The CDR3 consists of 15 residues. Trimming took off 0 bases at V and 3 bases at J, with 14 bases between the two ends. Germline assignment: CDR1 DFQATT and CDR2 SNEGSKA (reference sequence). The DNA for the CDR3 is TGCAGTGCTAGAGATCAGACGCGGGGAAAAGAGACCCAGTACTTC. Translating gives CSARDQTRGKETQYF.

The chain combines TRBV19 with TRBJ2-1; D possibly corresponds to TRBD1 (6 bases). Germline CDR1 LNHDA, CDR2 SQIVND (reference sequence). V lost 2 bases, J lost 0 bases, and 8 bases lay in between. This CDR3 region has 15 residues. The CDR3 loop reads CASSIQGSSYNEQFF. DNA for the CDR3: TGTGCCAGTAGTATACAGGGGAGCTCCTACAATGAGCAGTTCTTC.

On this clonotype itself: This clone may be a read error of a much larger clone one base away. The chain employs TRBV7-8 and TRBJ1-1; tentatively, D is TRBD1 (5 bases). CDR3 length: 18 amino acids. CDR1 is SGHVS, CDR2 FQNEAQ, per germline. The chain's CDR3 is CTSSHIRGIEASNTEAFF. In DNA, the CDR3 is TGTACCAGCAGCCACATAAGGGGTATCGAGGCGTCGAACACTGAAGCTTTCTTT.

There are many counts of this clonotype. The J gene is TRBJ2-3, the V gene TRBV2; the D is unclear. The CDR3 consists of 15 residues. Germline V gene lookup returns CDR1 SNHLY and CDR2 FYNNEI. The germline V and J ends were trimmed by 6 bases and 2 bases, with 15 bases remaining between them. The CDR3 loop reads CASSAKTILTDTQYF. In DNA, the CDR3 is TGTGCCAGCAGCGCCAAAACCATACTCACAGATACGCAGTATTTT.

As concerns this clonotype: A much larger clonotype is one base distant, so this may be a read error. The chain carries TRBV4-1 and TRBJ2-5; D is possibly TRBD1 or TRBD2 (5 bases each). Trimming shortened V by 2 bases and J by 6 bases, and 19 bases separated the two germline ends. Per the germline V gene, CDR1 is MGHRA and CDR2 is YSYEKL. The CDR3 totals 16 residues. DNA for the CDR3: TGCGCCAGCAGCCAACCACGACTCGGGACCCAGAAGACCCAGTACTTC. As protein: CASSQPRLGTQKTQYF.

This clonotype was seen many times. This chain uses TRBV6-1 with TRBJ1-1, with 7 bases aligning to TRBD1. This CDR3 spans 15 amino acids. V was pared by 5 bases and J by 3 bases, with 9 bases of the junction left unmatched. The germline CDR1 and CDR2 sequences are MNHNS and SASEGT. CDR3 protein: CASSTQTTGDTEAFF. The CDR3 nucleotides read TGTGCCAGCAGTACACAAACCACAGGGGACACTGAAGCTTTCTTT.

This clonotype was seen ten or more times. V gene TRBV6-2 or TRBV6-3 combines with J gene TRBJ2-1; possible D gene TRBD2, 7 bases. Trimming left V 6 bases short and J 8 bases short, with 17 bases between. Per the germline V gene, CDR1 is MNHEY and CDR2 is SVGEGT. The CDR3 has 14 residues. The CDR3 loop is CASSPGGHSDEQFF. As DNA, the CDR3 is TGTGCCAGCAGCCCGGGGGGCCATTCCGATGAGCAGTTCTTC.

In its sample, this clonotype was seen many times. The chain recombines TRBV19 with TRBJ2-2; weak D call: TRBD1 (6 bases). The CDR3 runs to 15 residues. Per germline, CDR1 LNHDA and CDR2 SQIVND (reference sequence). The germline V and J ends were trimmed by 7 bases and 7 bases, with 19 bases remaining between them. The CDR3 reads CASIVTGKVGGELFF. CDR3 in DNA: TGTGCCAGTATTGTCACAGGGAAGGTGGGCGGGGAGCTGTTTTTT.

CDR3 in DNA: TGTGCCAGCAGCCAGAGAGATATTGGAAACACCATATATTTT. Translation gives CASSQRDIGNTIYF. The J gene is TRBJ1-3, the V gene TRBV3-1; no reliable D call. The CDR3 totals 14 residues. Germline V gene data show CDR1 as LGHDT and CDR2 as YNNKEL (reference sequence). Trimming pared 3 bases from V and 3 bases from J, leaving 9 bases between.

At least ten counts were recorded for this clonotype. The rearrangement uses TRBV7-9 and TRBJ1-1, with D unresolved. Germline V gene lookup returns CDR1 SEHNR and CDR2 FQNEAQ (reference sequence). The V end lost 2 bases, the J end lost 4 bases, and 5 bases lay between the germline ends. CDR3 length: 12 residues. This chain's CDR3 is CASSLMSTEAFF. The CDR3 nucleotides read TGTGCCAGCAGCTTAATGAGCACTGAAGCTTTCTTT.

This clonotype was seen ten or more times. V and J are TRBV20-1 and TRBJ2-1; D gene uncertain. The V and J ends lost 1 base and 4 bases respectively, with 8 bases between them. The CDR3 spans 13 residues. CDR1 and CDR2 from the germline V gene are DFQATT and SNEGSKA (reference sequence). The CDR3 DNA is TGCAGTGCTAGAGCGTCCTTTTACAATGAGCAGTTCTTC. Its protein product is CSARASFYNEQFF.

Ten or more counts support this clonotype. The rearrangement uses TRBV3-1 and TRBJ2-5; tentative D call: TRBD1 (5 bases). The CDR3 is made up of 14 amino acids. Germline V gives CDR1 LGHDT, CDR2 YNNKEL (reference sequence). The V and J ends lost 2 bases and 4 bases respectively, with 11 bases between them. CDR3 nucleotide sequence: TGTGCCAGCAGCCAATGGCAGGGTATAGAGACCCAGTACTTC. This codes for CASSQWQGIETQYF.

The sample holds many counts of this clonotype. The chain joins TRBV28 to TRBJ2-7; possibly TRBD2 for D (6 bases). The CDR3 length is 15 residues. Germline values: CDR1 MDHEN, CDR2 SYDVKM. Trimming stripped 6 bases from V and 1 base from J, with 16 bases between. The CDR3 nucleotides are TGTGCCAGCAGCCCGATTAGCGGACTGTCCTACGAGCAGTACTTC. Translation gives CASSPISGLSYEQYF.